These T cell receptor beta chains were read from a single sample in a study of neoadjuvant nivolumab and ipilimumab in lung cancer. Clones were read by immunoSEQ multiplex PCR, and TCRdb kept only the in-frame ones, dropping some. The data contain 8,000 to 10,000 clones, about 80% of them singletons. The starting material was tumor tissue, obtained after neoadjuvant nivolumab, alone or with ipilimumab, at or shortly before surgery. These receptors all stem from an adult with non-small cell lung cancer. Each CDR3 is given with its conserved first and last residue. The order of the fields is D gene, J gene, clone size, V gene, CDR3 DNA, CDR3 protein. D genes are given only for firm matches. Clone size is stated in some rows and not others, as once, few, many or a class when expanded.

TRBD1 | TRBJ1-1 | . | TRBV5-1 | TGCGCCAGCAGCCAGACAGGGAGGGAAACTGAAGCTTTCTTT | CASSQTGRETEAFF
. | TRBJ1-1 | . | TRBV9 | TGTGCCAGCAGCGTAGTAGAACAGCCCTATGAAGCTTTCTTT | CASSVVEQPYEAFF
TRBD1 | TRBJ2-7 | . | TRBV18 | TGTGCCAGCTCACCAACGGGACAGGGACCTCGGGAGCAGTACTTC | CASSPTGQGPREQYF
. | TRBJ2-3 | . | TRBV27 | TGTGCCAGCAGTTTACTTGGGTCGGGAGCCACACTAGATACGCAGTATTTT | CASSLLGSGATLDTQYF
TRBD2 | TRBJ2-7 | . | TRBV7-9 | TGTGCCAGCACGGCGGCTAGCGGGGAGGGGGCCTCCTACGAGCAGTACTTC | CASTAASGEGASYEQYF
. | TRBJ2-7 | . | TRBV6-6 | TGTGCCAGCACCATACAGGGTATCGAGCAGTACTTC | CASTIQGIEQYF
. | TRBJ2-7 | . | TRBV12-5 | TGTGCTAGTGGTTTTATGGAGGGCCCCTACGAGCAGTACTTC | CASGFMEGPYEQYF
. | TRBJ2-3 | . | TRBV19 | TGTGCCAGTAGTGTTCAGCGTTTGGATACGCAGTATTTT | CASSVQRLDTQYF
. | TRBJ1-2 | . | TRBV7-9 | TGTGCCAGCAGCTTAGAACTCACCGAGGACGGCTACACCTTC | CASSLELTEDGYTF
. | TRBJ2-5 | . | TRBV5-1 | TGCGCCAGCAGCTTGGACCAAGAGACCCAGTACTTC | CASSLDQETQYF
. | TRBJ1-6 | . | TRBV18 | TGTGCCAGCTCACCACTCCAGGGAACTATCTCTAATTCACCCCTCCACTTT | CASSPLQGTISNSPLHF
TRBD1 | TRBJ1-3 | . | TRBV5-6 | TGTGCCAGCAGCCCCGGGACAGGGGCGACTGGAAACACCATATATTTT | CASSPGTGATGNTIYF
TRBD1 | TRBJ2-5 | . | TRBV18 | TGTGCCGCCAGACCAACAGGGGGCGGAGAGACCCAGTACTTC | CAARPTGGGETQYF
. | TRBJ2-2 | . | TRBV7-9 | TGTGCCAGCAGCTTCCCGAACACCGGGGAGCTGTTTTTT | CASSFPNTGELFF
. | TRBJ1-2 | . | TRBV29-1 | TGCAGCGTTGATCAGGTTATCTATGGCTACACCTTC | CSVDQVIYGYTF
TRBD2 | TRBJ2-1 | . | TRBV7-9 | TGTGCCACCCTTTGGGTAGCGGGACCCTATCATAAGCAGTTCTTC | CATLWVAGPYHKQFF
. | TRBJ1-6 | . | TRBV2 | TGTGCCAGCAGGATGGACAGTTATAATTCACCCCTCCACTTT | CASRMDSYNSPLHF
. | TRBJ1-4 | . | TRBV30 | TGTGCCTGGAGTCCCCCAAGGGACGCTGAAAAACTGTTTTTT | CAWSPPRDAEKLFF
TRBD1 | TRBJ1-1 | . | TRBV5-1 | TGCGCCAGCACTATACAGGGGGCGTCGACTGAAGCTTTCTTT | CASTIQGASTEAFF
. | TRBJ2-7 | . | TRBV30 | TGTGCCTGGAGTACCCCAGGGGTTTCCTACCATGGCTACGAGCAGTACTTC | CAWSTPGVSYHGYEQYF
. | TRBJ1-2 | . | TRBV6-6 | TGTGCCAGCAGTTACGGGCAGGCCCCTAACTATGGCTACACCTTC | CASSYGQAPNYGYTF
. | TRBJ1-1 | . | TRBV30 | TGTGCCTGGAGTGGACGGGCAAACACTGAAGCTTTCTTT | CAWSGRANTEAFF
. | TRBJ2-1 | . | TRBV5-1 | TGCGCCAGCAGCTTGGATGGAGGTTACAATGAGCAGTTCTTC | CASSLDGGYNEQFF
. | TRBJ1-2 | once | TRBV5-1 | TGCGCCAGCAGCTTGGACCTCCGGCAGGGACGAGATGGCTACACCTTC | CASSLDLRQGRDGYTF
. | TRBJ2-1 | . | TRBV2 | TGTGCCAGCAGGGAATACAATGAGCAGTTCTTC | CASREYNEQFF
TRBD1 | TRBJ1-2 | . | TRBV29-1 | TGCAGCGTGGAGGGGGACAGGGCGAACTATGGCTACACCTTC | CSVEGDRANYGYTF
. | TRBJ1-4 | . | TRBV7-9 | TGTGCCAGCAGAGCCAGGGTAGGGGAAAAACTGTTTTTT | CASRARVGEKLFF
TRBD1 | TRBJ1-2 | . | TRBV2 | TGTGCCAGCGGAGGGACAGGGGGCGATGGCTACACCTTC | CASGGTGGDGYTF
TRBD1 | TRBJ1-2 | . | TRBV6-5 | TGTGCCAGCAGGTACAGGGGCGGCTATGGCTACACCTTC | CASRYRGGYGYTF
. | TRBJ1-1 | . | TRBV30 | TGTGCCGGAGTAAGCCGGACAAGAAGCATGAACACTGAAGCTTTCTTT | CAGVSRTRSMNTEAFF
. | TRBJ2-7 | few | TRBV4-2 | TGTGCCAGCAGCCAAGGACACCTCTCCTACGAGCAGTACTTC | CASSQGHLSYEQYF
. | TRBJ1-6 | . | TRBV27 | TGTGCCAGCAGTTTAGGTGGGGGATTTAGATCACCCCTCCACTTT | CASSLGGGFRSPLHF
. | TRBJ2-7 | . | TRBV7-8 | TGTGCCAGCAGCTCCAACCTCTACGAGCAGTACTTC | CASSSNLYEQYF
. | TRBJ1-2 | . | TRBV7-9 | TGTGCCAGCAGCCCCGGGACTGATGGCTACACCTTC | CASSPGTDGYTF
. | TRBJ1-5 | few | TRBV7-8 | TGTGCCAGCAGCTTAGCTGAGAGCAATCAGCCCCAGCATTTT | CASSLAESNQPQHF
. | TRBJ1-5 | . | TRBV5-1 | TGCGCCAGCAGCAGATATAGCAATCAGCCCCAGCATTTT | CASSRYSNQPQHF
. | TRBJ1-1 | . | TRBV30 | TGTGCCTGGAACCGGGGGGAAGGGACTGAAGCTTTCTTT | CAWNRGEGTEAFF
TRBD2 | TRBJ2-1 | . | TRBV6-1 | TGTGCCACTAAAGGAGCGGGAGCTGGGTGGAATGAGCAGTTCTTC | CATKGAGAGWNEQFF
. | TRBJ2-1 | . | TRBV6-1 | TGTGCCAGCAGTGAAGAAATGTATTGGGCGGAACCCTCCTACAATGAGCAGTTCTTC | CASSEEMYWAEPSYNEQFF
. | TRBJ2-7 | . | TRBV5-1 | TGCGCCAGCAGCTTGGCCGTAGGGGACTACGAGCAGTACTTC | CASSLAVGDYEQYF
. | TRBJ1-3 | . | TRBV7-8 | TGTGCCAGCAGCCCTCGCAAGGGGCCCTCTGGAAACACCATATATTTT | CASSPRKGPSGNTIYF
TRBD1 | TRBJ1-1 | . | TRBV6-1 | TGTGCCAGCAGCCCGGGACAGGTAACTGAAGCTTTCTTT | CASSPGQVTEAFF
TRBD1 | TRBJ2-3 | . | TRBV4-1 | TGCGCCAGCAGCACCGGGACAGGGAAAGATACGCAGTATTTT | CASSTGTGKDTQYF
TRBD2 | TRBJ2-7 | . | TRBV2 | TGTGCCAGCAAGGGGACTAGCGATCTTGGGGAGCAGTACTTC | CASKGTSDLGEQYF
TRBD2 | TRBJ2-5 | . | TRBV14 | TGTGCCAGCAGCCAACGGGCGGGAGAAATCGAGACCCAGTACTTC | CASSQRAGEIETQYF
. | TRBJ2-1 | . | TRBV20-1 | TGCAGTGCTAGAGGTCCCAATGAGCAGTTCTTC | CSARGPNEQFF
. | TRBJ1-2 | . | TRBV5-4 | TGTGCCAGCAGCCCCGCCGGGACGGAGAACTATGGCTACACCTTC | CASSPAGTENYGYTF
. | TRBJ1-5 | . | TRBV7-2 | TGTGCCAGCAGTCCTGGAGGGTCAAGCAATCAGCCCCAGCATTTT | CASSPGGSSNQPQHF
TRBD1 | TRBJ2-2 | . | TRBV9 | TGTGCCAGCCAGGACAGGTCCTACACCGGGGAGCTGTTTTTT | CASQDRSYTGELFF
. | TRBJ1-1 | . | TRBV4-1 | TGCGCCAGCAGCCAAGAGGGTGGGAGCATGAACACTGAAGCTTTCTTT | CASSQEGGSMNTEAFF
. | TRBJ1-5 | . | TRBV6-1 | TGTGCCAGCAGTGCACAGCCGTATCAGCCCCAGCATTTT | CASSAQPYQPQHF
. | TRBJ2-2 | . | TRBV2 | TGTGCCAGCAGGCCCTCCGACATCAACACCGGGGAGCTGTTTTTT | CASRPSDINTGELFF
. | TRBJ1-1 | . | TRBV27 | TGTGCCAGCAGTTTGGCAGCTAGGACTGAAGCTTTCTTT | CASSLAARTEAFF
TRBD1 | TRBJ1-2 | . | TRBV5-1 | TGCGCCAGCAGCTTGGAACCCGACAGGGACCCAGGTGGCTACACCTTC | CASSLEPDRDPGGYTF
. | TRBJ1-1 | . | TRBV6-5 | TGTGCCAGCAGGCGACCTAGCACTGAAGCTTTCTTT | CASRRPSTEAFF
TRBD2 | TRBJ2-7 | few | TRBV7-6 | TGTGCCAGCAGCAATGAGCGGGGGGATGAGCAGTACTTC | CASSNERGDEQYF
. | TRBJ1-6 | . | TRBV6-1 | TGTGCCAGCAGTCCCCGGACGGATTCACCCCTCCACTTT | CASSPRTDSPLHF
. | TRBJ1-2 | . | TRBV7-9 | TGTGCCAGCAGCTTAGGGGCAGGGAATGGTGGCTACACCTTC | CASSLGAGNGGYTF
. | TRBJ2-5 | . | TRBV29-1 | TGCAGCGCTCTCGACACCCTGGGGGCCCAGTACTTC | CSALDTLGAQYF
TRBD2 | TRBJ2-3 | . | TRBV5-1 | TGCGCCAGCAGACCTGCCGTCACTAGCGGGACCCTCCTCCGCACAGATACGCAGTATTTT | CASRPAVTSGTLLRTDTQYF